These 17 T cell receptor beta chains share one sample of origin, sequenced in a study of neurological immune-mediated disorders. TCRdb passed the 5' RACE reads through MiXCR, listing each CDR3 protein once. The table has some 79,000 distinct CDR3 sequences, around 14% seen once. Sequenced: PBMCs. The receptors come from a woman between 50 and 59 years old in good health.

As regards this clonotype: This may be a read error, as it is one base from a much larger clone. The chain carries TRBV11-2 and TRBJ2-1; TRBD2 matches at 12 bases. CDR3 size: 19 residues. Germline V CDR1 and CDR2: SGHAT, FQNNGV. CDR3 DNA sequence: TGTGTCAGCAGCTTGGAGACTAGCGGGAGACCCAGCTCCTACAATGAGCAGTTCTTC. Protein sequence: CVSSLETSGRPSSYNEQFF.

The table lists this clonotype with many counts. This sequence joins TRBV5-1 and TRBJ1-1, with unresolved D. The V end lost 0 bases, the J end lost 0 bases, and 9 bases lay between the germline ends. Germline V CDR1 and CDR2: SGHRS, YFSETQ. The CDR3 loop spans 15 amino acids. Here the CDR3 DNA reads TGCGCCAGCAGCTTGGGAAACACTATGAACACTGAAGCTTTCTTT. Encoded protein: CASSLGNTMNTEAFF.

This clonotype was recorded at least ten times. This rearrangement joins TRBV28 to TRBJ2-6; D perhaps matches TRBD2 (5 bases). The V end lost 7 bases, the J end lost 2 bases, and 18 bases lay between the germline ends. This CDR3 contains 17 residues. Germline loops: CDR1 MDHEN, CDR2 SYDVKM. This CDR3 reads CASTHISDGPGANVLTF. The CDR3 coding sequence is TGTGCCAGCACCCATATTAGCGACGGACCTGGGGCCAACGTCCTGACTTTC.

The CDR3 sequence is CASSSTGTPGGETQYF. CDR3 bases: TGCGCCAGCAGTTCTACCGGGACGCCGGGGGGCGAGACCCAGTACTTC. The rearrangement links TRBV5-1 to TRBJ2-5; tentative D call: TRBD2 (7 bases). This CDR3 region has 16 residues. Between the trimmed V and J ends, which lost 5 bases and 5 bases, there was a span of 22 bases. CDR1 is SGHRS and CDR2 is YFSETQ in the germline V gene.

This clonotype came up many times. This sequence joins TRBV15 and TRBJ1-1; a possible D gene is TRBD1 (6 bases). The V end lost 6 bases, the J end lost 3 bases, and 17 bases lay between the germline ends. The CDR3 runs to 15 residues. CDR1 LNHNV and CDR2 YYDKDF come from the germline V gene (reference sequence). The CDR3 region is CATRPAQGRYTEAFF. The CDR3 nucleotides read TGTGCCACCAGACCTGCGCAGGGGCGGTACACTGAAGCTTTCTTT.

This clonotype was counted ten times or more. The CDR3 here is CASSQAHPSVYNEQFF. CDR3 DNA sequence: TGTGCCAGCAGCCAAGCTCATCCTAGCGTCTACAATGAGCAGTTCTTC. The chain joins TRBV3-1 to TRBJ2-1; D is possibly TRBD2 (6 bases). Looked up from germline, CDR1 is LGHDT and CDR2 is YNNKEL (reference sequence). V dropped 1 base and J dropped 3 bases, with 13 bases sitting between them. The CDR3 runs 16 residues.

The chain employs TRBV5-1 and TRBJ1-3, with D perhaps matching TRBD1 (6 bases). This CDR3 comprises 17 residues. The V end lost 2 bases, the J end lost 0 bases, and 15 bases lay between the germline ends. Germline loops: CDR1 SGHRS, CDR2 YFSETQ. CDR3 residues: CASSFGPTGSSGNTIYF. The CDR3 bases are TGCGCCAGCAGCTTCGGACCGACAGGCAGCTCTGGAAACACCATATATTTT.

About this clonotype: A much larger clone lies one base from this, so it may be a read error. V and J are TRBV6-2 or TRBV6-3 and TRBJ1-1, with D possibly TRBD1 on 6 matching bases. The CDR3 runs 15 residues. CDR1 and CDR2 from the germline V gene are MNHEY and SVGEGT. CDR3 loop: CASSYQDSQNAEAFF. CDR3 DNA: TGTGCCAGCAGTTACCAGGACAGCCAGAACGCTGAAGCTTTCTTT.

The chain employs TRBV29-1 and TRBJ2-3; TRBD2 matches 10 bases. Germline V gene lookup returns CDR1 SQVTM and CDR2 ANQGSEA. J gave up 6 bases and V 8 bases, and 11 bases lay outside the gene matches. This CDR3 has 14 residues. CDR3 amino acids: CSMGLASRWDTQYF. The DNA for the CDR3 is TGCAGCATGGGACTAGCGTCCAGATGGGATACGCAGTATTTT.

This clonotype was detected ten times or more. The chain recombines TRBV9 with TRBJ2-7, with 13 bases aligning to TRBD2. With 3 bases clipped from V and 3 bases from J, the junction kept 9 bases outside the gene matches. CDR3 length: 17 residues. Germline CDR1 is SGDLS and CDR2 is YYNGEE. CDR3 sequence (DNA): TGTGCCAGCAGCGCCGACTCGGGACTAGCGGGATACTACGAGCAGTACTTC. It encodes CASSADSGLAGYYEQYF. Full variable domain (rest looked up from reference TRBV9 and TRBJ2-7): DSGVTQTPKHLITATGQRVTLRCSPRSGDLSVYWYQQSLDQGLQFLIQYYNGEERAKGNILERFSAQQFPDLHSELNLSSLELGDSALYFCASSADSGLAGYYEQYFGPGTRLTVT.

This clonotype was seen ten or more times. This rearrangement joins TRBV24-1 to TRBJ1-5, with D perhaps matching TRBD1 (5 bases). Trimming stripped 7 bases from V and 0 bases from J, with 15 bases between. This CDR3 is 16 amino acids long. Germline V CDR1 and CDR2: KGHDR, SFDVKD. The CDR3 nucleotides read TGTGCCACCAGCGCCTCGGGGCATGATAGCAATCAGCCCCAGCATTTT. The encoded protein is CATSASGHDSNQPQHF.

The rearrangement uses TRBV7-9 and TRBJ1-3, with unresolved D. CDR3 length: 15 amino acids. V lost 1 base and J 1 base, leaving 8 bases between the germline ends. From germline, CDR1 is SEHNR and CDR2 FQNEAQ (reference sequence). CDR3 residues: CASSLGGQSGNTIYF. CDR3 in DNA: TGTGCCAGCAGCTTAGGTGGCCAGTCTGGAAACACCATATATTTT.

The V gene is TRBV28, the J gene TRBJ2-3; D remains unclear. The CDR3 consists of 12 residues. V was pared by 6 bases and J by 11 bases, with 15 bases between. Germline CDR1 is MDHEN and CDR2 is SYDVKM. The CDR3 DNA is TGTGCCAGCAGCCGACATGGGTACGTGCAGTATTTT. Protein: CASSRHGYVQYF.

Worth noting for this clonotype: One end of the junction is discordant with germline, which a read error may explain. This chain connects TRBV20-1 to TRBJ2-2, with TRBD2 as a possible D gene (5 bases). The CDR3 extends over 12 amino acids. Per the germline V gene, CDR1 is DFQATT and CDR2 is SNEGSKA (reference sequence). This CDR3 reads CSASPDTGEQFF. The CDR3 DNA reads TGCAGTGCTAGTCCCGACACCGGGGAGCAGTTTTTT.

The table lists this clonotype with many counts. The rearrangement uses TRBV6-6 and TRBJ2-7, with 7 bases lining up with TRBD1. Germline V gene sequence: CDR1 MNHNY, CDR2 SVGAGI (reference sequence). V gave up 7 bases and J gave up 2 bases; unmatched junction bases: 11. The CDR3 is 15 amino acids. DNA of the CDR3: TGTGCCAGCACCCACCCCGGGACAGAAGCCTACGAGCAGTACTTC. Residues: CASTHPGTEAYEQYF.

This clonotype was seen ten or more times. The chain is built from TRBV20-1 and TRBJ1-1; 7 bases line up with TRBD1. The germline V gene encodes CDR1 DFQATT and CDR2 SNEGSKA (reference sequence). CDR3 length: 15 residues. V lost 0 bases to trimming and J lost 3 bases; unmatched junction nucleotides: 7. Here the CDR3 reads CSARDMTGRDTEAFF. Here the CDR3 DNA reads TGCAGTGCTAGAGACATGACAGGGCGGGACACTGAAGCTTTCTTT.

This clonotype was recorded many times. The V and J genes are TRBV12-3 or TRBV12-4 and TRBJ1-1; D is undetermined. V was cut by 5 bases and J by 0 bases, with 10 bases left in between. There are 14 residues in the CDR3. CDR3 bases: TGTGCCAGCAGTCCCCTTCAGCTGAACACTGAAGCTTTCTTT. It is translated as CASSPLQLNTEAFF.